This record concerns one T cell receptor (beta chain) sequence. The antigen it binds to is not known. Per-base quality was not reported, and no clone a single base away is much larger than it. These data originate in a study of CD8 T cells in Susac syndrome (dated 2019 in TCRdb). At the level of the whole study: Of the Susac syndrome patients who were sequenced, roughly 8 were in clinical remission while 5 or 6 had clinically active disease. Susac syndrome patients were therapy-naive, on corticosteroids (some also receiving IVIg), or on IVIg alone at blood withdrawal. Repertoire sequencing was used to test whether CD8+ T cell activation and differentiation in Susac syndrome was antigen driven. The clonality of the CD8+ T cell repertoire was compared across around twelve healthy donors, around 14 Susac syndrome patients and under 19 multiple sclerosis patients. Paper-wide results and their limitations: Clonal expansion was seen in Susac syndrome CD8+ repertoires, peaking in CD8+ TEMRA cells and being greater in clinically active patients than in remitting ones. Looking at Susac-specific public clones, the researchers identified around 15 in the total CD8+ repertoire and several in the CD8+ TEMRA repertoire. The study acknowledged that relatively few individuals were included in the TCR sequencing and HLA analysis.

Peripheral blood CD8+ and CD4+ T cells from healthy donors, Susac syndrome patients and multiple sclerosis patients were profiled using high-throughput TCR beta sequencing. The Susac syndrome patients fulfilled recently defined diagnostic criteria for definite or probable disease. Bulk CD8+ and CD4+ T cells were purified by magnetic negative isolation, while CD8+ TEMRA cells were enriched using FACS. Blood was collected in EDTA tubes and processed within 24 hours, with PBMCs isolated through density gradient centrifugation. PBMCs intended for TCR sequencing were frozen in liquid nitrogen and were later thawed in a 37 degrees C water bath. The sorted or isolated CD4+, CD8+ and CD8+ TEMRA cells reached a purity of at least 90%. RNA was extracted with the RNeasy kit and roughly 0.5 to 1 ug was reverse transcribed using random hexamers. The immunoSEQ multiplex PCR assay, covering 54 Vbeta and 13 Jbeta segments, was used to amplify TCR beta CDR3 regions. Bias from PCR amplification was corrected by using a synthetic template baseline for primer optimization and for computational correction. Per the original workflow: Only productive sequences were kept, with reads annotated to V, D and J genes according to IMGT and analyzed in immunoSEQ Analyzer. Clonality was computed as one minus Shannon entropy normalized by log2 of the number of productive unique sequences. Public and private clones were assessed among the 100 most prevalent clones of each patient and control. Susac-specific clones were defined as absent from healthy and MS cohorts, around 980 published viral clones and other ImmuneACCESS disease sequences. TCRdb ran its own pipeline on the public reads, namely fastp trimming at Q25 and MiXCR clone calling, and kept in-frame beta chains. One record per CDR3 amino acid sequence lists the most common genes and DNA. The V and J calls and clone size come from TCRdb's table, not from the authors' own analysis. Present in this sample are about 140,000 distinct CDR3 sequences, 95% of which were seen just once. The ten largest clonotypes hold about 0.18% of the sample.

The receptor was derived from a human donor with Susac syndrome. The sample was CD8+ T cells from PBMCs.

The DNA sequence is TGTGCCAGCAGTTTCGGGACTAGCGGGAGGGCGTGGGAGCAGTTCTTC. Translated, it reads CASSFGTSGRAWEQFF. The chain uses TRBV27 and TRBJ2-1; 16 central nucleotides agree with TRBD2. From cysteine to phenylalanine, the CDR3 is 16 amino acids long. Only the CDR3 portion is preserved as DNA: 48 bases, with reading frame beginning at the first base. The germline V gene (reference sequence) supplies CDR1 MNHEY and CDR2 SMNVEV. Trimming accounts for 3 bases at V and 10 bases at J, while the number of junction bases matched to no gene is 6.